The clone carrying this TCR beta chain has ten or more counts. Its antigen is as yet unknown. In donors with ophthalmopathy, activity was moderate-to-severe, with CAS ≥3, NOSPECS ≥4 and duration under 3 months. These data come from a study of Graves' ophthalmopathy and Graves' hyperthyroidism. Study-wide context: The collection of peripheral blood took place at initial diagnosis, before any treatment.

Study-wide points: Discriminating ophthalmopathy from stable hyperthyroidism, a 13-signature model attained a sensitivity of about 88% and a specificity of just under 84%. A majority of expanded thyroid clonotypes exceeding 0.001 frequency were likewise present in blood.

The TCR beta CDR3 regions underwent amplification from RNA transcripts. HTBI-primed first-round RT-PCR preceded second-round multiplex PCR. One entry per CDR3 protein results from TCRdb running MiXCR on the multiplex PCR reads. The sample includes 350,000 to 450,000 distinct CDR3 sequences, about 16% of them seen just once. CDR3 size: 16 residues. Germline loops: CDR1 DFQATT, CDR2 SNEGSKA (reference sequence). V was pared by 4 bases and J by 3 bases, with 10 bases of the junction left unmatched. The sample taken for sequencing was peripheral blood. This TCR was sampled from a woman between 18 and 30 years old with Graves' ophthalmopathy. V usage is TRBV20-1 and J usage is TRBJ1-5; 9 bases are shared with TRBD1. The CDR3 DNA reads TGCAGTGCTAAGGGGACAGGGCAGGGTGCCAATCAGCCCCAGCATTTT. Its translation is CSAKGTGQGANQPQHF.